Below are 17 T cell receptor beta chains sequenced from a single sample in a study of graft-versus-host responses after intestinal transplantation. These receptors' antigens are unknown. Here immunoSEQ multiplex PCR was the method, and the copy in TCRdb shows in-frame clones only, minus some. Of tens of thousands of clones detected, 75% to 90% appear once; the ten largest clones hold about 18%. Source: unstimulated CD8+ T cells sorted from spleen or lymph node cells, taken before intestinal transplant. These receptors originate from a human donor who received an intestinal transplant.

The V call is TRBV15, the J call TRBJ1-2; D is ambiguous. Trimming removed 0 bases from V and 6 bases from J, with 8 bases in between. From germline, CDR1 is LNHNV and CDR2 YYDKDF (reference sequence). This CDR3 has 13 amino acids. This CDR3 is CATSRDTGNGYTF. The CDR3 DNA follows: TGTGCCACCAGCAGAGATACCGGGAATGGCTACACCTTC.

This clone occurred a few times. The chain is built from TRBV25-1 and TRBJ2-7; D gene unclear. The length of the CDR3 is 14 residues. CDR1 is MGHDK and CDR2 is SYGVNS in the germline V gene. The V end lost 5 bases, the J end lost 1 base, and 12 bases lay between the germline ends. CDR3 protein: CASSFETGSYEQYF. The CDR3, as DNA: TGTGCCAGCAGTTTTGAGACGGGTTCCTACGAGCAGTACTTC.

The chain has TRBV5-1 and TRBJ2-2; D perhaps matches TRBD2 (5 bases). Germline V gene lookup returns CDR1 SGHRS and CDR2 YFSETQ. Trimming cost V 0 bases and J 3 bases, with 21 bases left between them. CDR3 length equals 19 residues. In DNA form, the CDR3 reads TGCGCCAGCAGCTTGGCCGTCCCTAACCCTTACGGGGACACCGGGGAGCTGTTTTTT. Translated: CASSLAVPNPYGDTGELFF.

This rearrangement joins TRBV11-2 to TRBJ2-2; 8 positions match TRBD2. After removal of 11 bases from V and 3 bases from J, the junction contained 14 bases not matched to a gene. The CDR3 has 16 amino acids. CDR1 is SGHAT and CDR2 is FQNNGV in the germline V gene. The CDR3 is CASEGGPSGHTGELFF. The CDR3 DNA is TGTGCCTCCGAAGGTGGACCTAGCGGGCACACCGGGGAGCTGTTTTTT.

V usage is TRBV10-3 and J usage is TRBJ1-3; D is uncertain. The germline gives CDR1 ENHRY, CDR2 SYGVKD. This CDR3 is 17 amino acids long. V dropped 0 bases and J dropped 4 bases, with 16 bases sitting between them. CDR3 sequence: CAISESTRAPNGNTIYF. The DNA for the CDR3 is TGTGCCATCAGTGAGTCGACTCGGGCGCCTAACGGAAACACCATATATTTT.

This clone was counted between two and nine times. The V call is TRBV5-4, the J call TRBJ1-6, with TRBD1 as a possible D gene (6 bases). V dropped 0 bases and J dropped 4 bases, with 8 bases sitting between them. Per the germline V gene, CDR1 is SGHNT and CDR2 is YYREEE (reference sequence). This CDR3 has 15 residues. The CDR3: CASSLAGAYNSPLHF. The CDR3 DNA follows: TGTGCCAGCAGCTTGGCGGGGGCTTATAATTCACCCCTCCACTTT. The variable domain in full, with the rest retrieved from reference TRBV5-4 and TRBJ1-6, is ETGVTQSPTHLIKTRGQQVTLRCSSQSGHNTVSWYQQALGQGPQFIFQYYREEENGRGNFPPRFSGLQFPNYSSELNVNALELDDSALYLCASSLAGAYNSPLHFGNGTRLTVT.

The chain employs TRBV4-1 and TRBJ2-2, with 9 bases fitting TRBD2. The V gene end was trimmed by 1 base and the J gene end by 8 bases; junction bases not matched to a gene: 5. The CDR3 is made up of 15 amino acids. Per the germline V gene, CDR1 is MGHRA and CDR2 is YSYEKL. CDR3 region: CASSQVPSGTGELFF. The CDR3 DNA sequence: TGCGCCAGCAGCCAAGTTCCTAGCGGGACGGGGGAGCTGTTTTTT.

The chain carries TRBV7-9 and TRBJ1-1; 8 positions agree with TRBD1. Germline V gives CDR1 SEHNR, CDR2 FQNEAQ (reference sequence). The CDR3 contains 13 residues. V dropped 5 bases and J dropped 3; count of bases not matched to a gene: 2. The CDR3 protein is CASSGQGYTEAFF. The CDR3 bases are TGTGCCAGCAGCGGACAGGGATACACTGAAGCTTTCTTT.

The V call is TRBV5-1, the J call TRBJ2-1; the match to TRBD1 covers 7 bases. The CDR3 is 17 amino acids. CDR1 and CDR2 from the germline V gene are SGHRS and YFSETQ. Trimming took 4 bases from V and 0 from J; bases not matched to a gene: 10. CDR3 region: CASSGTGQSSSYNEQFF. The DNA of the CDR3 is TGCGCCAGCAGCGGAACGGGACAGTCGAGCTCCTACAATGAGCAGTTCTTC.

This clone was detected only once. The chain uses TRBV9 and TRBJ1-1; D call uncertain. Germline V gene sequence: CDR1 SGDLS, CDR2 YYNGEE. The CDR3 is made up of 13 amino acids. V was clipped by 0 bases and J by 3 bases, with 6 bases between them. CDR3 region: CASSVGRYTEAFF. The CDR3 nucleotides are TGTGCCAGCAGCGTAGGGAGGTACACTGAAGCTTTCTTT.

The V call is TRBV4-2, the J call TRBJ2-5; D is ambiguous. Between the trimmed V and J ends, which lost 0 bases and 4 bases, there was a span of 9 bases. CDR3 length equals 14 residues. CDR1 and CDR2 from the germline V gene are LGHNA and YNFKEQ. The CDR3 is CASSQDRVAETQYF. CDR3 bases: TGTGCCAGCAGCCAAGATCGGGTTGCAGAGACCCAGTACTTC.

In its sample, this clone was seen once. J is TRBJ2-2 and V is TRBV5-1, with TRBD2 matching 7 bases. Per the germline V gene, CDR1 is SGHRS and CDR2 is YFSETQ. CDR3 length: 13 amino acids. The V segment lost 6 bases and the J segment 6 bases; nucleotides outside the gene matches: 5. The CDR3 here is CASTWAGAGELFF. The CDR3 DNA reads TGCGCCAGCACATGGGCGGGAGCCGGGGAGCTGTTTTTT.

The chain couples TRBV6-6 to TRBJ1-2; TRBD1 aligns across 7 bases. The germline V gene has CDR1 MNHNY and CDR2 SVGAGI (reference sequence). V gave up 5 bases and J gave up 5 bases; unmatched junction bases: 5. This CDR3 comprises 13 residues. CDR3 nucleotides: TGTGCCAGCAGTATAACAGGGGATTATGGCTACACCTTC. Translating gives CASSITGDYGYTF.

Of note for this clone: Germline is not matched at one junction end, which may reflect a read error. The chain is built from TRBV7-7 and TRBJ2-1; tentatively, D is TRBD1 (6 bases). CDR3 length: 17 amino acids. Germline V gene sequence: CDR1 SSHAT, CDR2 FNYEAQ (reference sequence). The chain's CDR3 is CASSLVAGDNSYNEQFF. The CDR3 coding sequence is TGTGCTAGCAGCTTAGTTGCCGGGGACAACTCCTACAATGAGCAGTTCTTC.

This clone has just one count. V is TRBV30 and J is TRBJ1-6, with D possibly TRBD1 on 6 matching bases. Germline loops: CDR1 GTSNPN, CDR2 SVGIG (reference sequence). Trimming took off 7 bases at V and 7 bases at J, with 14 bases between the two ends. The CDR3 has 13 residues. The CDR3, as DNA: TGTGCCTTACAGGGTGGAATCAATTCACCCCTCCACTTT. Its translation is CALQGGINSPLHF.

This chain connects TRBV4-1 to TRBJ1-1; D remains unclear. There are 15 residues in the CDR3. V was shortened by 0 bases and J by 1 base, with 9 bases between the two germline ends. The germline V gene has CDR1 MGHRA and CDR2 YSYEKL. The CDR3 region is CASSQEGGRNTEAFF. The CDR3 DNA follows: TGCGCCAGCAGCCAAGAGGGCGGCAGGAACACTGAAGCTTTCTTT.

The chain couples TRBV6-6 to TRBJ2-3, with 8 bases lining up with TRBD2. The CDR3 is 14 residues long. Germline V gene data show CDR1 as MNHNY and CDR2 as SVGAGI (reference sequence). After removal of 5 bases from V and 0 bases from J, the junction contained 1 base not matched to a gene. The CDR3 DNA reads TGTGCCAGCAGTCGGGGGGGAAGCACAGATACGCAGTATTTT. Its protein product is CASSRGGSTDTQYF.